The next 22 T cell receptor beta chains were all read from a single sample in a study of T cell responses to AZD1222 COVID-19 vaccine (dated by TCRdb to the early 2020s). The time point label for this specimen denotes: about 28 days (+/-7) after the second vaccine dose. Receptor amplification or capture employed the immunoSEQ multiplex PCR assay. In TCRdb, the immuneACCESS table is reduced to in-frame sequences with V and J assigned. These tables do not hold every clone; where another copy was compared, an unresolved V gene accounts for under half, and the others remain unexplained. This sample is represented by around 160,000 clones; about 91% of them were singletons. Approximately 3.8% of the sample rests with the top ten. The sample consisted of peripheral blood, taken 28 days after the second AZD1222 dose. All receptors come from an adult who received the AZD1222 COVID-19 vaccine.

The chain is built from TRBV7-6 and TRBJ2-1; possibly TRBD1 or TRBD2 for D (6 bases each). The germline gives CDR1 SGHVS, CDR2 FNYEAQ. The CDR3 consists of 16 residues. V dropped 0 bases and J dropped 3 bases, with 12 bases sitting between them. CDR3: CASSLAGGQIYNEQFF. The CDR3 DNA reads TGTGCCAGCAGCTTAGCGGGGGGACAAATCTACAATGAGCAGTTCTTC. Using reference TRBV7-6 and TRBJ2-1 for the parts outside the CDR3, the full variable domain is GAGVSQSPRYKVTKRGQDVALRCDPISGHVSLYWYRQALGQGPEFLTYFNYEAQQDKSGLPNDRFSAERPEGSISTLTIQRTEQRDSAMYRCASSLAGGQIYNEQFFGPGTRLTVL.

The rearrangement uses TRBV6-5 and TRBJ1-1; possibly TRBD1 for D (6 bases). Germline CDR1 MNHEY, CDR2 SVGAGI. The CDR3 has 13 amino acids. V was clipped by 7 bases and J by 7 bases, with 16 bases between them. Here the CDR3 DNA reads TGTGCCAGCAAGGACAGTCAAGGGCTTGAAGCTTTCTTT. Its protein is CASKDSQGLEAFF.

The CDR3 sequence: CASSQDIWTGVPKKETQYF. In DNA, the CDR3 is TGTGCCAGCAGCCAAGATATATGGACAGGGGTCCCAAAAAAAGAGACCCAGTACTTC. V gene TRBV3-1 (or the pseudogene TRBV3-2) combines with J gene TRBJ2-5; 9 nucleotides agree with TRBD1. This CDR3 region has 19 residues. The J segment lost 3 bases and the V segment lost 0 bases, leaving 14 bases of the junction unmatched. Germline assignment: CDR1 LGHDT and CDR2 YNNKEL (reference sequence).

The chain has TRBV6-5 and TRBJ1-1; D gene ambiguous. V was trimmed by 3 bases and J by 1 base, leaving 9 bases between them. This CDR3 is 14 amino acids long. Germline V gene sequence: CDR1 MNHEY, CDR2 SVGAGI. The CDR3 DNA reads as TGTGCCAGCAGTTATTCATACGGGAACACTGAAGCTTTCTTT. Protein product: CASSYSYGNTEAFF.

This sequence joins TRBV18 and TRBJ2-7; unclear D gene. The CDR3 is 14 residues long. The V gene lost 2 bases and the J gene lost 3 bases, with 11 bases spanning the gap. Germline CDR1 KGHSH, CDR2 LQKENI. DNA for the CDR3: TGTGCCAGCTCACCAGCTAACCAGTACTACGAGCAGTACTTC. Translation: CASSPANQYYEQYF. Supplemented by reference TRBV18 and TRBJ2-7, the full variable domain reads NAGVMQNPRHLVRRRGQEARLRCSPMKGHSHVYWYRQLPEEGLKFMVYLQKENIIDESGMPKERFSAEFPKEGPSILRIQQVVRGDSAAYFCASSPANQYYEQYFGPGTRLTVT.

The CDR3 DNA is TGTGCCAGCAGCTTAGGGGTAGCGGGAGGGCGCGATGAGCAGTTCTTC. This encodes CASSLGVAGGRDEQFF. The gene calls are TRBV11-3 and TRBJ2-1; 11 bases align to TRBD2. The CDR3 extends over 16 amino acids. Germline values: CDR1 SGHNT, CDR2 YENEEA. V lost 1 base and J lost 8; bases outside the gene matches: 7.

This chain uses TRBV25-1 with TRBJ1-1, with D hard to call. Germline loops: CDR1 MGHDK, CDR2 SYGVNS. The CDR3 runs to 14 residues. Trimming shortened V by 6 bases and J by 1 base, and 12 bases separated the two germline ends. CDR3 residues: CASRRAAANTEAFF. CDR3 bases: TGTGCCAGCAGACGGGCGGCGGCGAACACTGAAGCTTTCTTT. Drawing the rest from reference TRBV25-1 and TRBJ1-1, the complete variable domain is EADIYQTPRYLVIGTGKKITLECSQTMGHDKMYWYQQDPGMELHLIHYSYGVNSTEKGDLSSESTVSRIRTEHFPLTLESARPSHTSQYLCASRRAAANTEAFFGQGTRLTVV.

The rearrangement uses TRBV6-2 or TRBV6-3 and TRBJ2-7; D unresolved. The CDR3 sequence is 11 residues long. Germline V gives CDR1 MNHEY, CDR2 SVGEGT. The V gene lost 5 bases and the J gene lost 2 bases, with 4 bases spanning the gap. CDR3 bases: TGTGCCAGCAGTCTGACCTACGAGCAGTACTTC. It codes for CASSLTYEQYF.

V and J are TRBV27 and TRBJ2-5; 9 nucleotides align to TRBD1. This CDR3 region has 16 residues. CDR1 and CDR2 (germline): MNHEY, SMNVEV (reference sequence). After removal of 5 bases from V and 5 bases from J, the junction contained 12 bases not matched to a gene. The CDR3 nucleotides read TGTGCCAGCAGTCCCGGATGGAACAGGGGGCAGGAGACCCAGTACTTC. It is translated as CASSPGWNRGQETQYF.

In its sample, this clone was seen once. V and J are TRBV9 and TRBJ2-7, with D perhaps matching TRBD2 (5 bases). The CDR3 covers 14 residues. The germline CDR1 and CDR2 sequences are SGDLS and YYNGEE. The V gene lost 0 bases and the J gene lost 3 bases, with 10 bases spanning the gap. The CDR3 spells CASSVAGKGYEQYF. The CDR3 DNA reads as TGTGCCAGCAGCGTAGCCGGGAAGGGCTACGAGCAGTACTTC.

This clone is medium-sized by share. V is TRBV5-1 and J is TRBJ2-7; tentative D call: TRBD1 (6 bases). Germline V gene sequence: CDR1 SGHRS, CDR2 YFSETQ. There are 14 residues in the CDR3. V was pared by 4 bases and J by 0 bases, with 11 bases between. CDR3 sequence reads: CASSPDSYSYEQYF. CDR3 DNA sequence: TGCGCCAGCAGCCCGGACAGTTACTCCTACGAGCAGTACTTC. The full variable domain, in which reference TRBV5-1 and TRBJ2-7 provide the parts outside the CDR3, is KAGVTQTPRYLIKTRGQQVTLSCSPISGHRSVSWYQQTPGQGLQFLFEYFSETQRNKGNFPGRFSGRQFSNSRSEMNVSTLELGDSALYLCASSPDSYSYEQYFGPGTRLTVT.

The chain couples TRBV24-1 to TRBJ1-2; D ambiguous. CDR3 length: 16 amino acids. Trimming stripped 4 bases from V and 2 bases from J, with 16 bases between. Germline V CDR1 and CDR2: KGHDR, SFDVKD. As DNA, the CDR3 is TGTGCCACCAGTGACCCTCGGGGAGCGGACAACTATGGCTACACCTTC. Its protein product is CATSDPRGADNYGYTF.

The rearrangement joins TRBV29-1 to TRBJ1-1; 7 bases match TRBD1. The J segment lost 2 bases and the V segment lost 2 bases, leaving 8 bases of the junction unmatched. The length of the CDR3 is 15 residues. Germline V CDR1 and CDR2: SQVTM, ANQGSEA. The DNA for the CDR3 is TGCAGCGTTGAACCTGGCAGGGGGATTAACACTGAAGCTTTCTTT. Protein: CSVEPGRGINTEAFF.

The chain combines TRBV29-1 with TRBJ2-3; possibly TRBD1 or TRBD2 for D (5 bases each). This CDR3 is 16 amino acids long. V dropped 7 bases and J dropped 0 bases, with 20 bases sitting between them. Germline assignment: CDR1 SQVTM and CDR2 ANQGSEA. CDR3: CSARGIDRSSTDTQYF. The CDR3 nucleotides are TGCAGCGCCCGGGGAATCGACAGATCTAGCACAGATACGCAGTATTTT.

The chain joins TRBV21-1 to TRBJ1-5; the DNA was not used to check the table's D call, TRBD1. TRBV21-1 is reported as a pseudogene. CDR3 length: 16 residues. CDR3 DNA sequence: TGTGCCAGCAGCGCAAAGGCTACAGGGGGGAATCAGCCCCAGCATTTT. This translates into CASSAKATGGNQPQHF.

The V call is TRBV6-1, the J call TRBJ1-2, with unresolved D. The ends were cut back, 2 bases at V and 7 bases at J, with 8 bases in the middle. The CDR3 sequence is 12 residues long. The germline CDR1 and CDR2 sequences are MNHNS and SASEGT. The CDR3 here is CASSERQFGYTF. In DNA form, the CDR3 reads TGTGCCAGCAGTGAACGTCAGTTTGGCTACACCTTC.

The chain combines TRBV7-3 with TRBJ2-3, with 11 bases fitting TRBD2. Losses at the gene ends were 5 bases for V and 5 bases for J; bases not matched to a gene: 15. In germline, CDR1 is SGHTA, CDR2 FQGTGA. The length of the CDR3 is 18 residues. In DNA, the CDR3 is TGTGCCAGCAGCCTTACACTAGCGGGAGTCCTGGGGGGAGATACGCAGTATTTT. It is translated as CASSLTLAGVLGGDTQYF.

This chain links TRBV7-9 with TRBJ1-4; the D is unclear. Deletions cut 10 bases from V and 0 bases from J, with 6 bases between. The germline V gene has CDR1 SEHNR and CDR2 FQNEAQ (reference sequence). This CDR3 comprises 12 residues. CDR3 nucleotide sequence: TGTGCCATAAGTGCAACTAATGAAAAACTGTTTTTT. It translates to CAISATNEKLFF.

Concerning this clone: One junction end does not reproduce the germline sequence, and a read error may be involved. The CDR3 reads CASTLGSLDNNEQFF. The CDR3 DNA reads TGTGCCAGCACCTTGGGCTCCCTAGATAACAATGAGCAGTTCTTC. The gene calls are TRBV5-4 and TRBJ2-1; D not certain. Germline V gene data show CDR1 as SGHNT and CDR2 as YYREEE (reference sequence). This CDR3 region has 15 residues.

This chain uses TRBV6-5 with TRBJ1-2, with D possibly matching TRBD1 (5 bases). The V and J ends lost 5 bases and 8 bases respectively, with 18 bases between them. Germline V gene data show CDR1 as MNHEY and CDR2 as SVGAGI. The CDR3 is made up of 14 amino acids. This CDR3 is CASSQSRTREGYTF. CDR3 sequence (DNA): TGTGCCAGCAGTCAATCTCGAACCAGGGAAGGCTACACCTTC.

CDR3 DNA: TGCGCCAGCAGCCCAAGGACGGCCTCTGGAAACACCATATATTTT. Protein product: CASSPRTASGNTIYF. The chain uses TRBV5-1 and TRBJ1-3; no firm D call. The CDR3 consists of 15 residues. Trimming took off 4 bases at V and 0 bases at J, with 11 bases between the two ends. Germline V gene lookup returns CDR1 SGHRS and CDR2 YFSETQ.

V and J are TRBV15 and TRBJ2-7; TRBD1 or TRBD2 may be the D gene (5 bases each). Trimming pared 0 bases from V and 4 bases from J, leaving 10 bases between. Germline V CDR1 and CDR2: LNHNV, YYDKDF (reference sequence). The CDR3 is made up of 14 amino acids. The CDR3 loop is CATSREGVGYEQYF. CDR3 DNA sequence: TGTGCCACCAGCAGAGAGGGGGTTGGATACGAGCAGTACTTC. The variable domain in full, with the rest retrieved from reference TRBV15 and TRBJ2-7, is DAMVIQNPRYQVTQFGKPVTLSCSQTLNHNVMYWYQQKSSQAPKLLFHYYDKDFNNEADTPDNFQSRRPNTSFCFLDIRSPGLGDTAMYLCATSREGVGYEQYFGPGTRLTVT.